The T cell receptor beta chain described here comes from a study of cytomegalovirus exposure and HLA in healthy donors. General study findings and limits: It was around 160 TCR beta chains that were listed as cytomegalovirus-associated.

As regards this clone: The target antigen is unknown.

Germline V gene lookup returns CDR1 MDHEN and CDR2 SYDVKM. The CDR3 is 15 amino acids. The ends were cut back, 3 bases at V and 1 base at J, with 12 bases in the middle. Assay: immunoSEQ multiplex PCR; the TCRdb copy retains only in-frame clones and omits some. There are a few hundred thousand clones in the sample; nearly 90% occur only once, and under 0.45% lies in the top ten. This TCR was recovered from a woman aged 18-30 years in good health and CMV-seronegative. Sequencing input: PBMCs. The chain joins TRBV28 to TRBJ1-2, with a possible D match to TRBD1 (6 bases). The CDR3 protein is CASSFNGQYNYGYTF. The CDR3 coding sequence is TGTGCCAGCAGTTTCAACGGACAGTATAACTATGGCTACACCTTC.